A single sample is the source of the 19 T cell receptor beta chains below, sequenced in a study of beta chain features in type 1 diabetes. Expressed TCRB transcripts were sequenced because the entire RNA isolate underwent reverse transcription. Using immunoSEQ multiplex PCR, the repertoire was profiled, and TCRdb retains in-frame clones only, with some absent. This sample yields over 700,000 clones, of which under 20% are seen a single time; 0.023% belongs to the top ten. Source material: naive CD4+ T cells from blood. The receptors originated from a woman aged 18 to 35 in good health.

This clone was observed a handful of times. The chain joins TRBV7-8 to TRBJ2-6, with TRBD2 identical over 7 bases. The CDR3 sequence is 16 residues long. CDR1 SGHVS and CDR2 FQNEAQ come from the germline V gene. Unmatched junction bases numbered 5, after V lost 2 bases and J lost 4 bases. The DNA of the CDR3 is TGTGCCAGCAGCTTAAGGCTTAGCGGGGGGGCCAACGTCCTGACTTTC. Its translation is CASSLRLSGGANVLTF.

The chain couples TRBV23-1 to TRBJ2-7; 11 bases fit TRBD2. TRBV23-1 is treated as an ORF (open reading frame) with a function not yet certain. The junction had 6 bases not matched to a gene; V was cut back by 4 bases and J by 4 bases. The CDR3 is made up of 15 amino acids. CDR3: CASSPTLAGAYEQYF. CDR3 nucleotides: TGCGCCAGCAGTCCCACACTAGCGGGAGCATACGAGCAGTACTTC.

V is TRBV15 and J is TRBJ2-1; TRBD1 aligns across 9 bases. CDR3 length equals 17 residues. In germline, CDR1 is LNHNV, CDR2 YYDKDF (reference sequence). Trimming took 6 bases from V and 1 from J; bases not matched to a gene: 10. The CDR3 sequence is CATRQLQGAPSYNEQFF. The CDR3 nucleotides are TGTGCCACCAGGCAGTTACAGGGGGCCCCTTCCTACAATGAGCAGTTCTTC.

V and J are TRBV10-3 and TRBJ2-1; possible D gene TRBD2, 6 bases. CDR1 and CDR2 from the germline V gene are ENHRY and SYGVKD. The CDR3 has 16 residues. V was trimmed by 5 bases and J by 0 bases, leaving 14 bases between them. The CDR3 DNA is TGTGCCATCAGTAAAGGGACTTCGCCCTCCTACAATGAGCAGTTCTTC. Protein sequence: CAISKGTSPSYNEQFF.

This clone occurred a few times. The J gene is TRBJ2-7, the V gene TRBV7-2, with 11 bases fitting TRBD1. V shed 1 base, J shed 2 bases, and the junction held 4 bases outside the gene matches. The CDR3 runs 16 residues. Germline V gene data show CDR1 as SGHTA and CDR2 as FQGNSA. The CDR3 DNA sequence: TGTGCCAGCAGCTTAGGTCCGGGACAGGGGGCCTACGAGCAGTACTTC. Protein: CASSLGPGQGAYEQYF.

V and J are TRBV4-3 and TRBJ2-4, with D uncertain. Trimming took off 0 bases at V and 1 base at J, with 10 bases between the two ends. The germline V gene encodes CDR1 LGHNA and CDR2 YSLEER. The CDR3 consists of 16 residues. The CDR3 loop reads CASSQDWVSAKNIQYF. DNA of the CDR3: TGCGCCAGCAGCCAAGATTGGGTTTCTGCCAAAAACATTCAGTACTTC.

This clone was found a few times. The chain joins TRBV28 to TRBJ2-7; maybe TRBD2 (6 bases). The CDR3 loop spans 17 amino acids. Trimming stripped 6 bases from V and 3 bases from J, with 24 bases between. Germline values: CDR1 MDHEN, CDR2 SYDVKM. The DNA for the CDR3 is TGTGCCAGCAGCCCTTATTGGTTGGGACTTACCCACTACGAGCAGTACTTC. It encodes CASSPYWLGLTHYEQYF. The full variable domain, rest sourced from reference TRBV28 and TRBJ2-7, is DVKVTQSSRYLVKRTGEKVFLECVQDMDHENMFWYRQDPGLGLRLIYFSYDVKMKEKGDIPEGYSVSREKKERFSLILESASTNQTSMYLCASSPYWLGLTHYEQYFGPGTRLTVT.

This chain uses TRBV7-9 with TRBJ2-3; 7 bases are shared with TRBD1. Germline V CDR1 and CDR2: SEHNR, FQNEAQ (reference sequence). With V trimmed by 5 bases and J by 1 base, 9 bases remained unmatched. The CDR3 is 16 amino acids. This CDR3 reads CASSPPRQGRTDTQYF. The CDR3 nucleotides read TGTGCCAGCAGCCCGCCTCGACAGGGTCGCACAGATACGCAGTATTTT.

This clone was observed a few times. J is TRBJ2-7 and V is TRBV2; the D is unclear. V was clipped by 4 bases and J by 3 bases, with 4 bases between them. Germline V gives CDR1 SNHLY, CDR2 FYNNEI. CDR3 size: 11 residues. CDR3: CASSGFYEQYF. In DNA, the CDR3 is TGTGCCAGCAGTGGTTTCTACGAGCAGTACTTC.

The chain is built from TRBV7-9 and TRBJ1-4; 7 nucleotides agree with TRBD1. With V trimmed by 8 bases and J by 3 bases, 15 bases remained unmatched. The CDR3 totals 17 residues. Germline CDR1 and CDR2: SEHNR and FQNEAQ (reference sequence). This chain's CDR3 is CASGARGGRNSNEKLFF. The CDR3 coding sequence is TGTGCCAGCGGGGCTAGAGGGGGCCGCAACTCTAATGAAAAACTGTTTTTT.

This clone was found a few times. V usage is TRBV5-6 and J usage is TRBJ2-7, with 7 nucleotides matching TRBD2. Trimming took 2 bases from V and 0 from J; bases not matched to a gene: 5. Germline V gene lookup returns CDR1 SGHDT and CDR2 YYEEEE. The CDR3 runs 15 residues. CDR3 loop: CASSFLAASSYEQYF. CDR3 coding DNA: TGTGCCAGCAGCTTTCTAGCGGCAAGCTCCTACGAGCAGTACTTC.

J is TRBJ2-7 and V is TRBV7-2; 7 bases match TRBD2. Losses at the gene ends were 5 bases for V and 3 bases for J; bases not matched to a gene: 7. The CDR3 runs to 14 residues. Germline V gives CDR1 SGHTA, CDR2 FQGNSA. The CDR3, as DNA: TGTGCCAGCAGCCCCGGCGTAGCGGGCTACGAGCAGTACTTC. Translation: CASSPGVAGYEQYF.

The table lists this clone with a few counts. This chain uses TRBV28 with TRBJ2-7; TRBD2 matches 9 bases. The V and J ends lost 6 bases and 3 bases, in that order; junction bases with no gene match: 0. The CDR3 runs to 12 residues. Germline CDR1 is MDHEN and CDR2 is SYDVKM. The CDR3 spells CASRTSGYEQYF. CDR3 coding DNA: TGTGCCAGCAGGACTAGCGGCTACGAGCAGTACTTC.

This clone was observed a handful of times. The chain recombines TRBV28 with TRBJ2-7, with D perhaps matching TRBD1 (6 bases). The length of the CDR3 is 14 residues. V was trimmed by 5 bases and J by 6 bases, leaving 17 bases between them. Germline assignment: CDR1 MDHEN and CDR2 SYDVKM. CDR3 nucleotide sequence: TGTGCCAGCAGTGTAACCGGACAGTATTTCGAGCAGTACTTC. Its protein is CASSVTGQYFEQYF.

The J gene is TRBJ2-1, the V gene TRBV7-3; 9 positions agree with TRBD2. The CDR3 has 18 amino acids. Germline CDR1 is SGHTA and CDR2 is FQGTGA. With V trimmed by 1 base and J by 0 bases, 7 bases remained unmatched. The CDR3 loop reads CASSLMPSGASSYNEQFF. The CDR3 DNA is TGTGCCAGCAGCTTAATGCCTAGCGGGGCTAGCTCCTACAATGAGCAGTTCTTC.

This clone has only a few counts. V usage is TRBV2 and J usage is TRBJ1-5, with D hard to call. Trimming shortened V by 2 bases and J by 5 bases, and 10 bases separated the two germline ends. The V gene's germline CDR1 is SNHLY and CDR2 FYNNEI. The CDR3 consists of 14 residues. The CDR3 here is CASSESPNYQPQHF. The DNA of the CDR3 is TGTGCCAGCAGTGAATCTCCAAACTATCAGCCCCAGCATTTT.

The chain links TRBV6-1 to TRBJ1-2, with D tentatively TRBD1 (6 bases). This CDR3 is 13 amino acids long. Germline-derived CDR1 and CDR2 are MNHNS and SASEGT. Trimming pared 4 bases from V and 5 bases from J, leaving 11 bases between. In DNA form, the CDR3 reads TGTGCCAGCAGTGCACAGGGTTGGTATGGCTACACCTTC. Its protein product is CASSAQGWYGYTF.

This clone was seen only a few times. The V call is TRBV6-6, the J call TRBJ1-3, with D unresolved. The length of the CDR3 is 13 residues. Germline V lookup: CDR1 MNHNY, CDR2 SVGAGI (reference sequence). Trimming shortened V by 8 bases and J by 2 bases, and 10 bases separated the two germline ends. In DNA form, the CDR3 reads TGTGCCAGCGTTTCGAGAACTGGAAACACCATATATTTT. It codes for CASVSRTGNTIYF.

The rearrangement uses TRBV18 and TRBJ1-1; the D is unclear. Germline V CDR1 and CDR2: KGHSH, LQKENI. This CDR3 is 14 amino acids long. Trimming took 3 bases from V and 4 from J, leaving 12 bases between them. CDR3: CASSPSHIRTEAFF. The CDR3 nucleotides read TGTGCCAGCTCACCTTCCCACATCCGCACTGAAGCTTTCTTT. The full variable domain, its missing parts supplied by reference TRBV18 and TRBJ1-1, is NAGVMQNPRHLVRRRGQEARLRCSPMKGHSHVYWYRQLPEEGLKFMVYLQKENIIDESGMPKERFSAEFPKEGPSILRIQQVVRGDSAAYFCASSPSHIRTEAFFGQGTRLTVV.